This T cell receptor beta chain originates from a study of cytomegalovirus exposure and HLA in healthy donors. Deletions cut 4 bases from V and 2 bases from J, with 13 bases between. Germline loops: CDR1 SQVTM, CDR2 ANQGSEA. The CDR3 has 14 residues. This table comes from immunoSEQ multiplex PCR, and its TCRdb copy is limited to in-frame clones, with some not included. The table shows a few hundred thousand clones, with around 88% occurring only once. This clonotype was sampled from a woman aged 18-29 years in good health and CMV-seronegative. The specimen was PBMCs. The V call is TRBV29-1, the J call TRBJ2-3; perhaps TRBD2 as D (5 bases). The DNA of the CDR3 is TGCAGCGTTGGAAGGACTGCGAACACAGATACGCAGTATTTT. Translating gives CSVGRTANTDTQYF.